These 25 T cell receptor beta chains were all obtained from the same sample, sequenced in a study of T cells in women clearing cervical HPV infection. The assay was immunoSEQ multiplex PCR, and TCRdb's table has in-frame clones only and misses some. The sample includes more than 40,000 clones. The source material was blood buffy coat. All receptors derive from a woman aged 18-70 years with a cervical HPV16 infection that either progressed to CIN3+ or cleared (not recorded which).

With regard to this clone: The read ends 3 residues before the CDR3 terminus; that terminus is restored from the germline J gene. This chain links TRBV5-1 with TRBJ2-7; maybe TRBD1 (5 bases). This CDR3 has 15 amino acids. Trimming took off 2 bases at V and 6 bases at J, with 18 bases between the two ends. Germline CDR1 reads SGHRS; CDR2 reads YFSETQ. CDR3: CASSFSGLEMGEQYF. The sequenced CDR3 bases are TGCGCCAGCAGCTTTTCAGGGCTAGAGATGGGCGAG.

Of note for this clone: The CDR3 end lies 3 residues beyond the end of the read and is filled in from the germline J gene. This chain links TRBV18 with TRBJ2-1, with 11 bases lining up with TRBD2. In germline, CDR1 is KGHSH, CDR2 LQKENI. The CDR3 contains 16 residues. The V and J ends lost 3 bases and 7 bases, in that order; junction bases with no gene match: 8. The sequenced part of the CDR3 DNA is TGTGCCAGCTCACCGCAGCGGGCTAGCGGGGGGAATGAG. This gives the protein CASSPQRASGGNE. The CDR3 reads in full as CASSPQRASGGNEQFF.

On this clone: The read gets to within 3 residues of the CDR3 end, and the germline J gene fills in the rest. The V gene is TRBV7-3, the J gene TRBJ2-3, with TRBD2 identical over 8 bases. After removal of 1 base from V and 2 bases from J, the junction contained 11 bases not matched to a gene. There are 18 residues in the CDR3. Germline-derived CDR1 and CDR2 are SGHTA and FQGTGA. CDR3 bases read: TGTGCCAGCAGCTTAAACCGGGGGGGGCGGGGGATCACAGATACG. This gives the protein CASSLNRGGRGITDT. In full, the CDR3 is CASSLNRGGRGITDTQYF.

About this clone itself: The CDR3 end lies 3 residues beyond the end of the read and is filled in from the germline J gene. This rearrangement joins TRBV7-9 to TRBJ2-2; weak D call: TRBD1 (6 bases). The CDR3 consists of 15 residues. CDR1 is SEHNR and CDR2 is FQNEAQ in the germline V gene (reference sequence). The CDR3 sequence is CASKGALQGDEKLFF. The CDR3 bases that were read are TGTGCCAGCAAAGGGGCTCTACAGGGTGATGAAAAG.

Note on this clone: The read comes to an end 3 residues before the CDR3 does, leaving the germline J gene to fill in the end. The chain employs TRBV29-1 and TRBJ2-1; 8 nucleotides align to TRBD1. In germline, CDR1 is SQVTM, CDR2 ANQGSEA. The CDR3 spans 14 residues. Trimming cost V 2 bases and J 7 bases; bases outside gene matches: 7. The CDR3 DNA, read in part, is TGCAGCGTTGAAATTCAGGACAGGGTGAATGAG. Encoded protein: CSVEIQDRVNE. The whole CDR3 reads CSVEIQDRVNEQFF.

About this clone: The read comes to an end 3 residues before the CDR3 does, leaving the germline J gene to fill in the end. The genes are TRBV4-1 and TRBJ2-2, with D perhaps TRBD1 (6 bases). This CDR3 spans 13 amino acids. V was cut by 0 bases and J by 8 bases, with 7 bases left in between. Germline CDR1 MGHRA, CDR2 YSYEKL. CDR3 DNA, as far as it was read: TGCGCCAGCAGCCAAGAGCAGGGGGGGGAG. Translating it yields CASSQEQGGE. Given in full, the CDR3 is CASSQEQGGELFF.

Points on this clone: Coverage ceases 3 residues before the CDR3 finishes, and the germline J gene fills in the end. J is TRBJ2-7 and V is TRBV4-1, with 8 bases that match TRBD1. V was clipped by 0 bases and J by 4 bases; unmatched bases: 8. The CDR3 length is 16 residues. Germline assignment: CDR1 MGHRA and CDR2 YSYEKL. The sequenced part of the CDR3 DNA is TGCGCCAGCAGCCAAGATGGGACAGGACGGGATTACGAG. It yields the protein CASSQDGTGRDYE. The whole CDR3 reads CASSQDGTGRDYEQYF.

Turning to this clone: The read comes to an end 3 residues before the CDR3 does, leaving the germline J gene to fill in the end. This same CDR3 is encoded by further DNA sequences in the sample. J is TRBJ1-1 and V is TRBV18; 8 bases agree with TRBD1. Trimming removed 2 bases from V and 1 base from J; junction bases left unmatched: 0. The germline V gene has CDR1 KGHSH and CDR2 LQKENI. The CDR3 loop spans 14 amino acids. CDR3 DNA, as far as it was read: TGTGCCAGCTCACCAGGACAGGGGAACACTGAA. This encodes CASSPGQGNTE. The CDR3, in full, reads CASSPGQGNTEAFF.

As for this clone: The CDR3 is cut off 3 residues early in the read; its end comes from the germline J gene. V gene TRBV7-3 combines with J gene TRBJ2-6, with unresolved D. The CDR3 covers 17 residues. V lost 5 bases, J lost 0 bases, and 14 bases lay in between. CDR1 and CDR2 from the germline V gene are SGHTA and FQGTGA. CDR3 bases read: TGTGCCAGCAGCAATCCCCTGGCCGCCTCTGGGGCCAACGTC. Its protein is CASSNPLAASGANV. In full, the CDR3 is CASSNPLAASGANVLTF.

With regard to this clone: The read falls 3 residues short of the CDR3 end, and the missing part is taken from the germline J gene. This rearrangement joins TRBV7-9 to TRBJ1-6, with 8 bases aligning to TRBD1. V shed 0 bases and J 10 bases; nucleotides not matched to a gene: 5. Germline V gene data show CDR1 as SEHNR and CDR2 as FQNEAQ (reference sequence). This CDR3 has 15 residues. The CDR3 sequence is CASSLASRGHSPLHF. Incomplete CDR3 DNA: TGTGCCAGCAGCTTAGCGAGCAGGGGGCACTCACCC. The full variable domain, its missing parts supplied by reference TRBV7-9 and TRBJ1-6, is DTGVSQNPRHKITKRGQNVTFRCDPISEHNRLYWYRQTLGQGPEFLTYFQNEAQLEKSRLLSDRFSAERPKGSFSTLEIQRTEQGDSAMYLCASSLASRGHSPLHFGNGTRLTVT.

About this clone itself: The CDR3 end lies 3 residues beyond the end of the read and is filled in from the germline J gene. This chain joins TRBV10-3 and TRBJ2-7; 9 bases map to TRBD1. There are 15 residues in the CDR3. Germline trimming cut 5 bases from V and 0 bases from J; bases unmatched to any gene: 5. The germline CDR1 and CDR2 sequences are ENHRY and SYGVKD. The chain's CDR3 is CAISSGTGSSYEQYF. The CDR3 bases that were read are TGTGCCATCAGTTCCGGGACAGGGTCCTCCTACGAG.

About this clone itself: The read finishes 3 residues shy of the CDR3 end, and the germline J gene is used to complete it. The chain employs TRBV10-2 and TRBJ2-7; 11 bases are shared with TRBD2. The CDR3 has 16 residues. From germline, CDR1 is WSHSY and CDR2 SAAADI. After removal of 0 bases from V and 3 bases from J, the junction contained 4 bases not matched to a gene. CDR3 bases read: TGCGCCAGCAGTGAGTCGGTAGCGGGGGGGGGCTACGAG. Amino acids: CASSESVAGGGYE. The whole CDR3 protein is CASSESVAGGGYEQYF.

Notes on this clone: The CDR3 goes on 3 residues after the read ends, and that part is filled in from the germline J gene. The chain employs TRBV5-6 and TRBJ1-4, with D perhaps TRBD1 (5 bases). This CDR3 has 15 amino acids. Looked up from germline, CDR1 is SGHDT and CDR2 is YYEEEE. The CDR3 here is CASSFAGREASPLFF. Incomplete CDR3 DNA: TGTGCCAGCAGCTTTGCAGGCAGGGAGGCTTCACCA.

Concerning this clone itself: The read halts 3 residues ahead of the CDR3 end, with the missing end drawn from the germline J gene. V is TRBV20-1 and J is TRBJ2-3; TRBD2 matches 10 bases. This CDR3 region has 19 residues. From germline, CDR1 is DFQATT and CDR2 SNEGSKA (reference sequence). Losses at the gene ends were 7 bases for V and 0 bases for J; bases not matched to a gene: 19. The CDR3 spells CSVSSSRAGLASSTDTQYF. CDR3 bases read: TGCAGTGTATCGTCCAGCAGGGCGGGACTAGCGTCTAGCACAGATACG.

As to this clone: Coverage ceases 3 residues before the CDR3 finishes, and the germline J gene fills in the end. The chain carries TRBV9 and TRBJ1-6; weak D call: TRBD1 (6 bases). The CDR3 totals 15 residues. The V gene's germline CDR1 is SGDLS and CDR2 YYNGEE. Trimming took 2 bases from V and 7 from J, leaving 13 bases between them. The CDR3 DNA, read in part, is TGTGCCAGCAGCGTCAGTACAGGGATAAATTCACCC. Amino acid sequence: CASSVSTGINSP. The full-length CDR3 reads as CASSVSTGINSPLHF.

Note on this clone: Read coverage stops 3 residues before the CDR3 terminus; the germline J gene supplies the remainder. J is TRBJ1-2 and V is TRBV7-9; weak D call: TRBD1 (6 bases). The CDR3 has 13 amino acids. From germline, CDR1 is SEHNR and CDR2 FQNEAQ (reference sequence). CDR3 bases read: TGTGCCAGCAGCCCTAGGGGACATCACGGC. It yields the protein CASSPRGHHG. The complete CDR3 reads CASSPRGHHGYTF.

About this clone itself: Read coverage stops 3 residues before the CDR3 terminus; the germline J gene supplies the remainder. V is TRBV12-3 or TRBV12-4 and J is TRBJ1-2; no firm D call. The CDR3 length is 16 residues. V lost 4 bases to trimming and J lost 4 bases, with 19 bases between them. The covered CDR3 bases are TGTGCCAGCAGTTCCTCCCTGGCAGCGCTGTCCTATGGC. The encoded protein is CASSSSLAALSYG. The whole CDR3 is CASSSSLAALSYGYTF.

About this clone: The read terminates 3 residues ahead of where the CDR3 ends, so the germline J gene completes it. The chain combines TRBV7-9 with TRBJ1-2, with 7 bases matching TRBD1. In germline, CDR1 is SEHNR, CDR2 FQNEAQ (reference sequence). The CDR3 has 13 amino acids. CDR3 DNA (partial): TGTGCCAGCAGTCAATTCGGGACAGATGAC. It codes for CASSQFGTDD. The CDR3 in its entirety is CASSQFGTDDYTF. Complete variable domain (other parts from reference TRBV7-9 and TRBJ1-2): DTGVSQNPRHKITKRGQNVTFRCDPISEHNRLYWYRQTLGQGPEFLTYFQNEAQLEKSRLLSDRFSAERPKGSFSTLEIQRTEQGDSAMYLCASSQFGTDDYTFGSGTRLTVV.

This CDR3 is CASSQEGFQETQYF. Incomplete CDR3 DNA: TGCGCCAGCAGCCAAGAAGGCTTCCAAGAGACC. V gene TRBV4-1 combines with J gene TRBJ2-5; D gene unclear. Read data end 3 residues before the CDR3 end; the end is taken from the germline J gene. There are 14 residues in the CDR3. Trimming left V 0 bases short and J 1 base short, with 6 bases between. Germline CDR1 MGHRA, CDR2 YSYEKL.

As regards this clone: The read stops 3 residues short of the end of the CDR3; the missing end is completed from the germline J gene. J is TRBJ2-3 and V is TRBV5-4; possibly TRBD2 for D (5 bases). The germline V gene encodes CDR1 SGHNT and CDR2 YYREEE (reference sequence). This CDR3 comprises 13 residues. CDR3 DNA (partial): TGTGCCAGCAGCTGGGGTTCCGGGGAGACG. Its protein product is CASSWGSGET. The full CDR3 sequence reads CASSWGSGETQYF.

Worth noting for this clone: Other DNA sequences from this sample encode an identical CDR3 as well. Incomplete CDR3 DNA: TGTGCCAGCTCTCCGGGACAGCTCTATGGC. Protein product: CASSPGQLYG. The entire CDR3 protein is CASSPGQLYGYTF. The chain recombines TRBV18 with TRBJ1-2; TRBD1 matches at 7 bases. The read ends 3 residues shy of where the CDR3 ends; the end is completed using the germline J gene. Trimming took 6 bases from V and 4 from J; bases not matched to a gene: 5. Germline CDR1 and CDR2: KGHSH and LQKENI. CDR3 length: 13 residues. The full variable domain, rest sourced from reference TRBV18 and TRBJ1-2, is NAGVMQNPRHLVRRRGQEARLRCSPMKGHSHVYWYRQLPEEGLKFMVYLQKENIIDESGMPKERFSAEFPKEGPSILRIQQVVRGDSAAYFCASSPGQLYGYTFGSGTRLTVV.

A remark on this clone: The read ends 3 residues early relative to the CDR3; the germline J gene fills the gap. This chain connects TRBV7-2 to TRBJ2-5, with TRBD1 matching 7 bases. The CDR3 is 15 amino acids. CDR1 and CDR2 from the germline V gene are SGHTA and FQGNSA. After removal of 5 bases from V and 5 bases from J, the junction contained 11 bases not matched to a gene. The CDR3 sequence: CASSPRQGLWETQYF. CDR3 bases read: TGTGCCAGCAGCCCGAGACAGGGTCTCTGGGAGACC.

As for this clone: The read falls 3 residues short of the CDR3 end, and the missing part is taken from the germline J gene. V gene TRBV6-1 combines with J gene TRBJ2-7; tentatively, D is TRBD2 (5 bases). Germline-derived CDR1 and CDR2 are MNHNS and SASEGT. The ends were cut back, 1 base at V and 0 bases at J, with 7 bases in the middle. The length of the CDR3 is 14 residues. This chain's CDR3 is CASSEERISYEQYF. The DNA read from the CDR3 is TGTGCCAGCAGTGAAGAGCGGATCTCCTACGAG.

To note about this clone: The read terminates 3 residues ahead of where the CDR3 ends, so the germline J gene completes it. The chain combines TRBV7-2 with TRBJ1-1, with D hard to call. The V gene's germline CDR1 is SGHTA and CDR2 FQGNSA. This CDR3 is built from 12 residues. The CDR3 sequence: CASSSQVAEAFF. CDR3 DNA (partial): TGTGCCAGCAGCTCACAAGTCGCAGAA.

Comment on this clone: Coverage ceases 3 residues before the CDR3 finishes, and the germline J gene fills in the end. The chain couples TRBV5-4 to TRBJ2-2, with 7 bases lining up with TRBD1. Per germline, CDR1 SGHNT and CDR2 YYREEE (reference sequence). Trimming cost V 3 bases and J 2 bases; bases outside gene matches: 4. The CDR3 runs to 15 residues. The covered CDR3 bases are TGTGCCAGCAGCTCGGGACAGTATAACACCGGGGAG. Its protein is CASSSGQYNTGE. The entire CDR3 is CASSSGQYNTGELFF.